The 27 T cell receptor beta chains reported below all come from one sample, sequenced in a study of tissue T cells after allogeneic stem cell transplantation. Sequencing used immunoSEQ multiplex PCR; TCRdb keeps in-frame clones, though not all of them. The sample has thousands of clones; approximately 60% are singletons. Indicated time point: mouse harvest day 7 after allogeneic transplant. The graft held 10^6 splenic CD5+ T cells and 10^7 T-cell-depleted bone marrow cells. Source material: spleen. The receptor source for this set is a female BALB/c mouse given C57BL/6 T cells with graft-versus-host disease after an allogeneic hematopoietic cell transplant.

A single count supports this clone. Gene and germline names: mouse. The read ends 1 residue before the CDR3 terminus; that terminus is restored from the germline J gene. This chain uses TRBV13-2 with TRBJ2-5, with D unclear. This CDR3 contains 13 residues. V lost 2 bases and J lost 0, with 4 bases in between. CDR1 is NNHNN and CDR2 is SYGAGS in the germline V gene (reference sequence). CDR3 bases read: TGTGCCAGCGGTGAAGTCAACCAAGACACCCAGTAC. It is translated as CASGEVNQDTQY. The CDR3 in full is CASGEVNQDTQYF.

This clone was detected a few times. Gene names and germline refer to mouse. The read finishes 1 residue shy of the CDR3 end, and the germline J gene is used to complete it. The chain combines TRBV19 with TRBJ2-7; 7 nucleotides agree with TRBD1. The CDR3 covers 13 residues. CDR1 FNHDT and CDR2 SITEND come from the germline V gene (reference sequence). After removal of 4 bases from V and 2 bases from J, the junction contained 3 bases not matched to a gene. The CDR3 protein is CASSRQGTYEQYF. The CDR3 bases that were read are TGTGCCAGCAGTCGACAGGGAACCTATGAACAGTAC.

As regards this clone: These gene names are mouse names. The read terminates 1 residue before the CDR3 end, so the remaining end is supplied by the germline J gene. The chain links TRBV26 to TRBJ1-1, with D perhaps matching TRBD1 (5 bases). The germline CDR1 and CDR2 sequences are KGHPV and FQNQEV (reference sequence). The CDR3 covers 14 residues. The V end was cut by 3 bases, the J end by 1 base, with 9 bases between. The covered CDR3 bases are TGTGCCAGCAGTCTCCGGGACGGAAACACAGAAGTCTTC. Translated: CASSLRDGNTEVF. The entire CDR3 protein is CASSLRDGNTEVFF.

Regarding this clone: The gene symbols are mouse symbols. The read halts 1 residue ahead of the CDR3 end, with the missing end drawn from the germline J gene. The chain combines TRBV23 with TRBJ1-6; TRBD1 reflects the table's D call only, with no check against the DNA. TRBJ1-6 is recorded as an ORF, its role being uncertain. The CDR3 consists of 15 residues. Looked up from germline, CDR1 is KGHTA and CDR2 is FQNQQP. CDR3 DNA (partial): TGCTCCAGCAGTCCTACAGGGCCCTATAATTCGCCCCTCTAC. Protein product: CSSSPTGPYNSPLY. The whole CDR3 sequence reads CSSSPTGPYNSPLYF.

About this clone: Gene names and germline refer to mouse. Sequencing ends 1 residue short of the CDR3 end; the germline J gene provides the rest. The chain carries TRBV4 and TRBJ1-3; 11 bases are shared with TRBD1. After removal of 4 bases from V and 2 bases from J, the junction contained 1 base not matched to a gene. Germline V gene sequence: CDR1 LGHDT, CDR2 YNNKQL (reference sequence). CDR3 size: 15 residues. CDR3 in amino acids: CASSWTGGAGNTLYF. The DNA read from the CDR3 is TGTGCCAGCAGCTGGACAGGGGGCGCTGGAAATACGCTCTAT.

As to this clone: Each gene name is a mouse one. The CDR3 loop is CASSIPLGGNYAEQFF. The CDR3 DNA, read in part, is TGTGCCAGCAGTATCCCACTGGGGGGAAACTATGCTGAGCAGTTC. The chain carries TRBV19 and TRBJ2-1; 9 bases match TRBD2. Read coverage stops 1 residue before the CDR3 terminus; the germline J gene supplies the remainder. J was trimmed by 1 base and V by 2 bases; bases with no gene match: 4. In germline, CDR1 is FNHDT, CDR2 SITEND (reference sequence). The CDR3 contains 16 residues. Looking up the rest from reference TRBV19 and TRBJ2-1 gives the full variable domain: GGIITQTPKFLIGQEGQKLTLKCQQNFNHDTMYWYRQDSGKGLRLIYYSITENDLQKGDLSEGYDASREKKSSFSLTVTSAQKNEMAVFLCASSIPLGGNYAEQFFGPGTRLTVL.

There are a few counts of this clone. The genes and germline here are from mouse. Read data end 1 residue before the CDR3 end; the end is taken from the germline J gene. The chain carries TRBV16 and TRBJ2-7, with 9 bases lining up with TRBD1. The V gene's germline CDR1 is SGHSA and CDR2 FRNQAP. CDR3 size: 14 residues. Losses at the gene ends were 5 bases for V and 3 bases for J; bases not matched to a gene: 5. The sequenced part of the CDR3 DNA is TGTGCAAGCAGCACACAGGGGGCTCTCTATGAACAGTAC. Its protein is CASSTQGALYEQY. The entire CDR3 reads CASSTQGALYEQYF.

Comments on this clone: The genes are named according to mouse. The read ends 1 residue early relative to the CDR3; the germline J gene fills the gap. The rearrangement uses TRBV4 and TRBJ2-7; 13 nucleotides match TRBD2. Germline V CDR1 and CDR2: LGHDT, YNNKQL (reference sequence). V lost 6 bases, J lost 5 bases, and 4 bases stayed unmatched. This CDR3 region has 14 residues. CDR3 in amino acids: CASSPDWGGDEQYF. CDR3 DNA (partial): TGTGCCAGCAGTCCGGACTGGGGGGGCGATGAACAGTAC.

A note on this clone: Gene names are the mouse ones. Here the CDR3 reads CASASLGSQNTLYF. CDR3 DNA, as far as it was read: TGTGCCAGCGCCTCACTGGGTAGTCAAAACACCTTGTAC. The chain links TRBV19 to TRBJ2-4; D is possibly TRBD2 (6 bases). The read terminates 1 residue before the CDR3 end, so the remaining end is supplied by the germline J gene. In germline, CDR1 is FNHDT, CDR2 SITEND (reference sequence). Trimming pared 7 bases from V and 0 bases from J, leaving 12 bases between. The CDR3 covers 14 residues.

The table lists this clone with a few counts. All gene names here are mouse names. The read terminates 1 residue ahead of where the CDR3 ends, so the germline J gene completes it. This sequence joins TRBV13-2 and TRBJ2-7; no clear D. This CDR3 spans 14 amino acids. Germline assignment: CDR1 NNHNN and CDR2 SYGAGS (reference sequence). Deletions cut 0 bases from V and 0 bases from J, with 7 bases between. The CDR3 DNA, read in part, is TGTGCCAGCGGTGATGTCGGGGTCTCCTATGAACAGTAC. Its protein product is CASGDVGVSYEQY. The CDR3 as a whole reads CASGDVGVSYEQYF.

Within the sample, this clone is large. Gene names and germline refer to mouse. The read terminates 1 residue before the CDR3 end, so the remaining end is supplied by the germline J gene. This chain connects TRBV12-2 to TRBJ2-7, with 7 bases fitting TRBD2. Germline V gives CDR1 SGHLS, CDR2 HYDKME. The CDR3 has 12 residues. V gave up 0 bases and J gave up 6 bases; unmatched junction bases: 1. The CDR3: CASSLLGVEQYF. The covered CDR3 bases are TGTGCCAGCTCTCTCCTGGGGGTTGAACAGTAC. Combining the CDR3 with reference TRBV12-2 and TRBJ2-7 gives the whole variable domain NSGVVQSPRYIIKGKGERSILKCIPISGHLSVAWYQQTQGQELKFFIQHYDKMERDKGNLPSRFSVQQFDDYHSEMNMSALELEDSAVYFCASSLLGVEQYFGPGTRLTVL.

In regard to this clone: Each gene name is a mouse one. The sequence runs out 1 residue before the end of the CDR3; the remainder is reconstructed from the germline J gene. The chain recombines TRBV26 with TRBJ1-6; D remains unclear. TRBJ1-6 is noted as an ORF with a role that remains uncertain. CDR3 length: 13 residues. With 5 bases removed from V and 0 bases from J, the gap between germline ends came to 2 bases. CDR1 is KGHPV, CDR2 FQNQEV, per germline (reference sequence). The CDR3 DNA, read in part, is TGTGCCAGCAGTTTTTCCTATAATTCGCCCCTCTAC. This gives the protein CASSFSYNSPLY. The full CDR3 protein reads CASSFSYNSPLYF.

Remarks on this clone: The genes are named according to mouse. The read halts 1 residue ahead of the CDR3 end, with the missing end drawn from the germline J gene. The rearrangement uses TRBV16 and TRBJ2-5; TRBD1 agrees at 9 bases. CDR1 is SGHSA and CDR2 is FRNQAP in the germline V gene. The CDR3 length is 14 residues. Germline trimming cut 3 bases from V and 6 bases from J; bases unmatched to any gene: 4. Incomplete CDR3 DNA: TGTGCAAGCAGCTTCGGGACAGGGCGGGACACCCAGTAC. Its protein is CASSFGTGRDTQY. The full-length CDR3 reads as CASSFGTGRDTQYF.

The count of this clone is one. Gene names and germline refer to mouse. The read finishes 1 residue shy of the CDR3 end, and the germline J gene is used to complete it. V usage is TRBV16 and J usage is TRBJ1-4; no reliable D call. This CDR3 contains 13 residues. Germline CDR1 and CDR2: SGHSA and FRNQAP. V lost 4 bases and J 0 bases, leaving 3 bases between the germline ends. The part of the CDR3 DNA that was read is TGTGCAAGCAGCTGGATTTCCAACGAAAGATTATTT. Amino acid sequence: CASSWISNERLF. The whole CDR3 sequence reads CASSWISNERLFF.

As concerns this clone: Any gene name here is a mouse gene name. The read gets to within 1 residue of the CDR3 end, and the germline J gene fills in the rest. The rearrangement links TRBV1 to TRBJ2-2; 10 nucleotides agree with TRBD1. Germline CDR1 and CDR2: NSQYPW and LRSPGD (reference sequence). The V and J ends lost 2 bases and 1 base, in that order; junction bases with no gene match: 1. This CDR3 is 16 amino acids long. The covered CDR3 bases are TGCACCTGCAGTGCACGGGACAGGGGAAACACCGGGCAGCTCTAC. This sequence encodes CTCSARDRGNTGQLY. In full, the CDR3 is CTCSARDRGNTGQLYF. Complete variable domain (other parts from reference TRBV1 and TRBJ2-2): VTLLEQNPRWRLVPRGQAVNLRCILKNSQYPWMSWYQQDLQKQLQWLFTLRSPGDKEVKSLPGADYLATRVTDTELRLQVANMSQGRTLYCTCSARDRGNTGQLYFGEGSKLTVL.

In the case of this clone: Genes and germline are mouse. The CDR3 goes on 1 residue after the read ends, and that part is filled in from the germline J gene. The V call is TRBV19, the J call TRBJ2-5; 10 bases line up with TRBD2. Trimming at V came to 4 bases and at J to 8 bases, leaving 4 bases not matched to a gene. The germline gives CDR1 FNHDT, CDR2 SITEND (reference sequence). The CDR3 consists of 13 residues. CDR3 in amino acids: CASSPGLGTTQYF. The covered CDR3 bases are TGTGCCAGCAGTCCGGGACTGGGGACCACCCAGTAC.

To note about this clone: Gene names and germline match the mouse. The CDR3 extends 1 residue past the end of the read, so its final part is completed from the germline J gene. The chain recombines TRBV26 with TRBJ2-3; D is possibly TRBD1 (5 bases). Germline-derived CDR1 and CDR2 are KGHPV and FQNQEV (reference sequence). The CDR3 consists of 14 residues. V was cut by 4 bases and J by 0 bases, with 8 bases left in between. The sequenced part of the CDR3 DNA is TGTGCCAGCAGTCGGACATCTAGTGCAGAAACGCTGTAT. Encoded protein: CASSRTSSAETLY. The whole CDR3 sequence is CASSRTSSAETLYF.

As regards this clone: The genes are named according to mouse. The CDR3 loop is CASSQDPLGSYEQYF. The covered CDR3 bases are TGTGCCAGCAGCCAAGACCCCCTGGGATCCTATGAACAGTAC. The chain links TRBV2 to TRBJ2-7; the D gene is possibly TRBD2 (5 bases). The CDR3 end is not reached by the read, which stops 1 residue before it; the germline J gene fills it in. Germline V gene data show CDR1 as LGHNA and CDR2 as YSYQKL. Trimming took off 0 bases at V and 1 base at J, with 10 bases between the two ends. The CDR3 is 15 amino acids.

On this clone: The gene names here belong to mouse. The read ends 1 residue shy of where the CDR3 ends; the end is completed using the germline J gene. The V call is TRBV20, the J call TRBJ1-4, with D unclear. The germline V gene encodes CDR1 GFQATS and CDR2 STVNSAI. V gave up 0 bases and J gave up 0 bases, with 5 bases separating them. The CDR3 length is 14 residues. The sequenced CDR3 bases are TGTGGTGCTAGGGATCAAATTTCCAACGAAAGATTATTT. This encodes CGARDQISNERLF. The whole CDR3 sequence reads CGARDQISNERLFF.

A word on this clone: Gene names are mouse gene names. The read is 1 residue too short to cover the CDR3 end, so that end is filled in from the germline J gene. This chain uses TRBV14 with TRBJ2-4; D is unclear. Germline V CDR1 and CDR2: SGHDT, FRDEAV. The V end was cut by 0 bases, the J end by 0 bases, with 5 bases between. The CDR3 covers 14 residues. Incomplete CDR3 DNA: TGTGCCAGCAGTTTCTGGGGTAGTCAAAACACCTTGTAC. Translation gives CASSFWGSQNTLY. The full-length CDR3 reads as CASSFWGSQNTLYF.

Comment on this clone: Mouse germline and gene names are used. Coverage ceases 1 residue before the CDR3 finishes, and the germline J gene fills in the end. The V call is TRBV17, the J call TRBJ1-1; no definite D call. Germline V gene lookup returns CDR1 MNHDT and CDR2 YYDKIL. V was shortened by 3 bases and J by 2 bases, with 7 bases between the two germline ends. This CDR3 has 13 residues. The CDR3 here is CASSRDANTEVFF. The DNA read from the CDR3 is TGTGCTAGCAGTAGGGACGCCAACACAGAAGTCTTC.

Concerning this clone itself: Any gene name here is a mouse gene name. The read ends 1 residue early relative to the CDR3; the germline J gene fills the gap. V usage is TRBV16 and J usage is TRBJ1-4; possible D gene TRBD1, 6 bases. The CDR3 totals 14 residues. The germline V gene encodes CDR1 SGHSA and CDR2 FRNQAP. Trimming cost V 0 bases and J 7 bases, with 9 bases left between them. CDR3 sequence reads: CASSLEGASERLFF. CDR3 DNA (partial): TGTGCAAGCAGCTTAGAGGGGGCAAGCGAAAGATTATTT. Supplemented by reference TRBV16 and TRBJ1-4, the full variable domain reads NAGVIQTPRHKVTGKGQEATLWCEPISGHSAVFWYRQTIVQGLEFLTYFRNQAPIDDSGMPKERFSAQMPNQSHSTLKIQSTQPQDSAVYLCASSLEGASERLFFGHGTKLSVL.

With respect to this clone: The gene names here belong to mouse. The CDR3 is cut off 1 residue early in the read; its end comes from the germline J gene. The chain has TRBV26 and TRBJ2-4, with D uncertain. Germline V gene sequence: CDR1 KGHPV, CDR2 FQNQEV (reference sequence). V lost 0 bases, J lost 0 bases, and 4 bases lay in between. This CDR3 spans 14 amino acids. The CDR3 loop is CASSLSTSQNTLYF. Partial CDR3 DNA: TGTGCCAGCAGTCTGTCGACAAGTCAAAACACCTTGTAC. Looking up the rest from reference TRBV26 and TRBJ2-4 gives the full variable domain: NSKVIQTPRYLVKGQGQKAKMRCIPEKGHPVVFWYQQNKNNEFKFLINFQNQEVLQQIDMTEKRFSAECPSNSPCSLEIQSSEAGDSALYLCASSLSTSQNTLYFGAGTRLSVL.

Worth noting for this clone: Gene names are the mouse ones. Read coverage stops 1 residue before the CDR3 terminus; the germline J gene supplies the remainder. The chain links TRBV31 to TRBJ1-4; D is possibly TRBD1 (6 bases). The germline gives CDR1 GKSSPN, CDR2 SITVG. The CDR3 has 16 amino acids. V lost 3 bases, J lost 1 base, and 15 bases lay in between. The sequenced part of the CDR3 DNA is TGTGCCTGGAGGCCTCCGGGACAAAATTCCAACGAAAGATTATTT. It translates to CAWRPPGQNSNERLF. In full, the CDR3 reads CAWRPPGQNSNERLFF.

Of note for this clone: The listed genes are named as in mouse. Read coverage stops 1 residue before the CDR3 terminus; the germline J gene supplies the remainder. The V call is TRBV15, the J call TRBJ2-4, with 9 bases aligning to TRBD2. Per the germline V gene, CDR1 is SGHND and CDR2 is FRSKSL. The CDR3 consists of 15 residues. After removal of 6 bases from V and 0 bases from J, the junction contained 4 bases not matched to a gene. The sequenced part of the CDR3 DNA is TGTGCCAGCAGGGGGACTGGGACTAGTCAAAACACCTTGTAC. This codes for CASRGTGTSQNTLY. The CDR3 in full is CASRGTGTSQNTLYF. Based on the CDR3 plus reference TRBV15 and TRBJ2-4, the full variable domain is DAGVTQTPRHEVAEKGQTIILKCEPVSGHNDLFWYRQTKIQGLELLSYFRSKSLMEDGGAFKDRFKAEMLNSSFSTLKIQPTEPKDSAVYLCASRGTGTSQNTLYFGAGTRLSVL.

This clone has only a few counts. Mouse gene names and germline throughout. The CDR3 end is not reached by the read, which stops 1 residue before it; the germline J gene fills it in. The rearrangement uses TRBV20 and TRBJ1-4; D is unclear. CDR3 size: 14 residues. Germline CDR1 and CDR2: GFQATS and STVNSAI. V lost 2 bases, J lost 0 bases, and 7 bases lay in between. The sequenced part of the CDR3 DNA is TGTGGTGCTAGGAACGGGGTTTCCAACGAAAGATTATTT. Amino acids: CGARNGVSNERLF. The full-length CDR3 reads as CGARNGVSNERLFF.

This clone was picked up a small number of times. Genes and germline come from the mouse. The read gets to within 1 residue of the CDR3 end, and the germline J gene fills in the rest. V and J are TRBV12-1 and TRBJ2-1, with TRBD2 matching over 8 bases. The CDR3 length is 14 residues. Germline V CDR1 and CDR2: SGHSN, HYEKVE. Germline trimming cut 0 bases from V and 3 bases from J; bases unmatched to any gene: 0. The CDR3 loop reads CASSLTGGYAEQFF. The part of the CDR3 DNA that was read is TGTGCCAGCTCTCTCACTGGGGGCTATGCTGAGCAGTTC.